This entry describes one TCR beta chain. Its antigen is unknown. Lacking the conserved final phenylalanine or tryptophan, this CDR3 likely reflects a read error. No DNA is shown, since the ends of the CDR3 on it are uncertain; the CDR3 is the one TCRdb lists. TCR beta CDR3 regions were amplified from RNA. First-round RT-PCR targeting the TCR CDR3 was performed with the HTBI primer set. TCRdb recomputed calls from the multiplex PCR reads with MiXCR, one row per CDR3 protein. The repertoire includes roughly 500,000 distinct CDR3 sequences, around a quarter of them detected once, and around 10% sits in the top ten. Out of 8.5 to 10 ml of fresh peripheral blood came the PBMCs. This record comes from a study of T cells in Graves' hyperthyroidism and ophthalmopathy. Study-level results: Ophthalmopathy got predicted by the model a median about six months before its onset.

CDR1 and CDR2 from the germline V gene are SNHLY and FYNNEI. The CDR3 is 13 amino acids in total, end residues counted. The sequence was collected from a woman younger than 45 with Graves' ophthalmopathy. This chain uses TRBV2 with TRBJ1-2; the D call in the table, TRBD1, was not verified against the DNA. The specimen was blood. This CDR3 is CASSRQGDFGYSY.